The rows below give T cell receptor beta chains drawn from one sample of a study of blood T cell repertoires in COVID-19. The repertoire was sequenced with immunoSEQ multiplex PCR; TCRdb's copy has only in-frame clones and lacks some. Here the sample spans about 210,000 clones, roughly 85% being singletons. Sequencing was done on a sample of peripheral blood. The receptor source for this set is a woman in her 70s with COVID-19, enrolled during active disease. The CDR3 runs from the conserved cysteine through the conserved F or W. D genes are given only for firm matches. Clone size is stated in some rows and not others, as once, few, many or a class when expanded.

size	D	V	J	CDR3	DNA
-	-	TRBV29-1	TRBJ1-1	CSVMGGETEAFF	TGCAGCGTTATGGGGGGTGAAACTGAAGCTTTCTTT
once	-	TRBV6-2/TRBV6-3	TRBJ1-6	CASTPWGDPNSPLHF	TGTGCCAGCACCCCCTGGGGGGACCCGAATTCACCCCTCCACTTT
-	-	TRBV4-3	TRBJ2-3	CASSQDRVAEITDTQYF	TGCGCCAGCAGCCAAGATCGGGTTGCGGAGATCACAGATACGCAGTATTTT
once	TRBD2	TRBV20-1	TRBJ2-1	CSASGASGPYNEQFF	TGCAGTGCTAGTGGGGCTAGCGGACCCTACAATGAGCAGTTCTTC
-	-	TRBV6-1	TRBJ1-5	CASSEQGLSQPQHF	TGTGCCAGCAGTGAACAGGGGCTTAGTCAGCCCCAGCATTTT
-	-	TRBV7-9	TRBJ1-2	CASRLGEYGYTF	TGTGCCAGCAGGTTGGGGGAGTACGGCTACACCTTC
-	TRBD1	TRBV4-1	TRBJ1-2	CASSQDRDRDYGYTF	TGCGCCAGCAGCCAAGATCGGGACAGAGATTATGGCTACACCTTC
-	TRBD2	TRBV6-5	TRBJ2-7	CASSYGPAGPEQYF	TGTGCCAGCAGTTACGGTCCAGCGGGACCCGAGCAGTACTTC
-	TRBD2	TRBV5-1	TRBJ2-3	CASSLGTGLAGGSTDTQYF	TGCGCCAGCAGCCTGGGCACAGGACTAGCGGGGGGTAGCACAGATACGCAGTATTTT
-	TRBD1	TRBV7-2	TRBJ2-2	CASSPQGGFGAGELFF	TGTGCCAGCAGCCCACAGGGGGGATTCGGTGCCGGGGAGCTGTTTTTT
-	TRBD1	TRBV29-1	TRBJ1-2	CSVVGQGASNYGYTF	TGCAGCGTTGTCGGGCAGGGGGCTAGTAACTATGGCTACACCTTC
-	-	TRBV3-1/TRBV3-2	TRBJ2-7	CASSLGSYEQYF	TGTGCCAGCAGCCTCGGCTCCTACGAGCAGTACTTC
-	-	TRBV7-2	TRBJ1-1	CASSLRESTEAFF	TGTGCCAGCAGCTTAAGAGAGAGCACTGAAGCTTTCTTT
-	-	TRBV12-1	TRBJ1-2	CASSFRGETNSNYGYTF	TGTGCCAGCAGCTTCCGGGGTGAAACTAACTCGAACTATGGCTACACCTTC
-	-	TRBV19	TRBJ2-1	CASSDLQGGFF	TGTGCCAGTAGTGACCTACAGGGTGGATTCTTC
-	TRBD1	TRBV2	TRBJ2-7	CANGRDSYYEQYF	TGTGCCAACGGTCGGGACAGTTACTACGAGCAGTACTTC
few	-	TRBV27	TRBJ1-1	CASSLLIRVLLAFF	TGTGCCAGCAGTTTATTAATCCGGGTCTTGCTGGCTTTCTTT
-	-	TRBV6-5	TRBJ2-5	CASRAPGRYQETQYF	TGTGCCAGCAGAGCACCGGGGAGGTACCAAGAGACCCAGTACTTC
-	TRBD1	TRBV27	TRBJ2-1	CASSLWDSYNEQFF	TGTGCCAGCAGTTTGTGGGACAGCTACAATGAGCAGTTCTTC
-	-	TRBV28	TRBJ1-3	CASSSVGNTIYF	TGTGCCAGCAGTTCGGTGGGAAACACCATATATTTT
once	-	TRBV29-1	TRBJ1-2	CSVVEGAGYTF	TGCAGCGTTGTGGAGGGCGCGGGCTACACCTTC
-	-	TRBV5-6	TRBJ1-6	CASSLALSPLHF	TGTGCCAGCAGCTTGGCGTTATCACCCCTCCACTTT
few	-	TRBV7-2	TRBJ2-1	CASSENRNEQFF	TGTGCCAGCAGCGAGAACAGGAATGAGCAGTTCTTC
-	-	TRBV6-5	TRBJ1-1	CASSYAQGRTEAFF	TGTGCCAGCAGTTACGCTCAGGGTAGAACTGAAGCTTTCTTT
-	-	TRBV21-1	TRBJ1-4	CASSSQQGGEKLFF	TGTGCCAGCAGCTCCCAACAAGGGGGAGAAAAACTGTTTTTT
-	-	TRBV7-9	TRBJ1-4	CASSLGQTGEKLFF	TGTGCCAGCAGCTTAGGTCAAACGGGTGAAAAACTGTTTTTT
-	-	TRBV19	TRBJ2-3	CASSIGGQATDTQYF	TGTGCCAGTAGTATAGGCGGACAAGCCACAGATACGCAGTATTTT
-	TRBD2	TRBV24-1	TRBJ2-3	CATRGGRGSTDTQYF	TGTGCCACCAGGGGTGGGAGGGGAAGCACAGATACGCAGTATTTT
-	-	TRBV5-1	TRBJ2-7	CASSPAPPAYEQYF	TGCGCCAGCAGCCCCGCCCCTCCGGCCTACGAGCAGTACTTC
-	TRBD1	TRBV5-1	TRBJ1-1	CASRGQEIKNTEAFF	TGCGCCAGCCGGGGACAGGAGATAAAGAACACTGAAGCTTTCTTT
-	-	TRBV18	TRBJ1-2	CASSPTRGGYYGYTF	TGTGCCAGCTCACCAACTAGGGGGGGATACTATGGCTACACCTTC
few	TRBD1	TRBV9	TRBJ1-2	CASSGTRDRGYTF	TGTGCCAGCAGCGGGACAAGGGACAGAGGCTACACCTTC
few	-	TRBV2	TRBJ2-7	CASSTPGEEQYF	TGTGCCAGCAGTACCCCGGGAGAAGAGCAGTACTTC
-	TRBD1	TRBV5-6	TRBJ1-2	CASSPGTGGYTF	TGTGCCAGCAGCCCAGGGACAGGCGGCTACACCTTC
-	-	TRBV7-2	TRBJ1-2	CASSAQADYGYTF	TGTGCCAGCAGCGCACAGGCAGACTATGGCTACACCTTC
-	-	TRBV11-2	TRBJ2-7	CASSLLRGYEQYF	TGTGCCAGCAGCTTGCTCCGAGGCTACGAGCAGTACTTC
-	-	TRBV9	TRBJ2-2	CASSVERRAGELFF	TGTGCCAGCAGCGTAGAGCGGAGGGCCGGGGAGCTGTTTTTT
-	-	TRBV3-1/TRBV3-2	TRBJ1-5	CASSREGSPQHF	TGTGCCAGCAGCCGGGAGGGGTCGCCCCAGCATTTT
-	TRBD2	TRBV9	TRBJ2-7	CASSVGGLAGGYEQYF	TGTGCCAGCAGCGTAGGAGGACTAGCGGGAGGCTACGAGCAGTACTTC
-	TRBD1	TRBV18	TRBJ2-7	CASSPPGQGTRAYEQYF	TGTGCCAGCTCACCGCCGGGACAGGGGACGCGTGCCTACGAGCAGTACTTC
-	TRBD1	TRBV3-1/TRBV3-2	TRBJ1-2	CASSQIPGQGFGYTF	TGTGCCAGCAGCCAAATCCCGGGACAGGGATTTGGCTACACCTTC
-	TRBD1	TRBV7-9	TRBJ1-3	CASSLGDRVSGNTIYF	TGTGCCAGCAGCTTAGGTGACAGGGTCTCTGGAAACACCATATATTTT
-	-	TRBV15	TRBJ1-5	CATSRDFGVQPQHF	TGTGCCACCAGCAGAGATTTCGGGGTCCAGCCCCAGCATTTT
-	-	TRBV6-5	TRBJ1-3	CASNIQGFVANTIYF	TGTGCCAGCAATATACAGGGTTTCGTCGCAAACACCATATATTTT
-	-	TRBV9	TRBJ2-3	CASSVGQRTDTQYF	TGTGCCAGCAGCGTAGGACAGCGCACAGATACGCAGTATTTT
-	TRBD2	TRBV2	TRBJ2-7	CASLGGFIHEQYF	TGTGCCAGCCTGGGGGGGTTTATCCACGAGCAGTACTTC
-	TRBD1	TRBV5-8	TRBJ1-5	CASTRTGGPNQPQHF	TGTGCCAGCACCCGGACAGGGGGCCCCAATCAGCCCCAGCATTTT
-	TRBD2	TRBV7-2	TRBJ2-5	CASSTSRTSGAPQETQYF	TGTGCCAGCAGCACATCCCGGACTAGCGGGGCCCCACAAGAGACCCAGTACTTC
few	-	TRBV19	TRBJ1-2	CASHGGGYGYTF	TGTGCCAGTCATGGAGGCGGCTATGGCTACACCTTC
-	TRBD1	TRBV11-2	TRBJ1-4	CASSLDRGQPEKLFF	TGTGCCAGCAGCCTAGACAGGGGGCAACCGGAAAAACTGTTTTTT
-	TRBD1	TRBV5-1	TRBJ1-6	CASSSSVGTGTYNSPLHF	TGCGCCAGCAGCTCATCCGTGGGGACAGGGACCTATAATTCACCCCTCCACTTT
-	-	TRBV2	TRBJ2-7	CASSGQFGSAHEQYF	TGTGCCAGCAGTGGGCAATTCGGGAGCGCCCACGAGCAGTACTTC
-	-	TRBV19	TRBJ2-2	CASSGGPADTGELFF	TGTGCCAGTAGTGGTGGCCCAGCGGACACCGGGGAGCTGTTTTTT
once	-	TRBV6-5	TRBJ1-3	CASSYSPGSGNTIYF	TGTGCCAGCAGTTACTCGCCCGGCTCTGGAAACACCATATATTTT
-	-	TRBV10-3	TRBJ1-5	CAISESGRAFGNQPQHF	TGTGCCATCAGTGAGTCTGGCAGGGCCTTTGGCAATCAGCCCCAGCATTTT
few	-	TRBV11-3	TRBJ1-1	CASSLGARGAFF	TGTGCCAGCAGCTTAGGGGCCCGGGGAGCTTTCTTT
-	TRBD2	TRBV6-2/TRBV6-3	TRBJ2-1	CASSYAGGPIF	TGTGCCAGCAGTTATGCGGGAGGGCCGATCTTC
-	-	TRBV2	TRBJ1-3	CASSRAFFSGNTIYF	TGTGCCAGCAGTAGAGCCTTCTTCTCTGGAAACACCATATATTTT
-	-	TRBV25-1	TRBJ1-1	CASSDRRGNTEAFF	TGTGCCAGCAGTGATCGGAGGGGGAACACTGAAGCTTTCTTT
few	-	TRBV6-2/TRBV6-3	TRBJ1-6	CASSYSTRGTQNSPLHF	TGTGCCAGCAGTTACTCGACTCGAGGGACACAAAATTCACCCCTCCACTTT